This is a list of T cell receptor beta chains from one sample in a study of T cell responses to AZD1222 COVID-19 vaccine. The assay was immunoSEQ multiplex PCR, and TCRdb's table has in-frame clones only and misses some. The repertoire has some 150,000 clones, 75% to 85% of them found once; the top ten carry approximately 8%. Sequenced material: peripheral blood, taken 28 days after the second dose of the MenACWY control vaccine. The receptors were gathered from an adult who received the MenACWY meningococcal vaccine as a control. Both conserved end residues are part of each CDR3. A D gene is named only where the DNA matches it firmly. The listing skips clone size in some rows; elsewhere it reads once, few, many or a size class.

j_call d_call v_call clone_size cdr3_aa cdr3_nt
TRBJ1-2 - TRBV12-3/TRBV12-4 - CASKGYYGYTF TGTGCCAGCAAAGGGTACTATGGCTACACCTTC
TRBJ1-3 - TRBV5-5 - CASSRGPTSSGNTIYF TGTGCCAGCAGCCGGGGACCGACAAGCTCTGGAAACACCATATATTTT
TRBJ2-1 TRBD2 TRBV19 - CASSIRWLAETYNEQFF TGTGCCAGTAGTATCCGTTGGCTAGCGGAGACCTACAATGAGCAGTTCTTC
TRBJ2-3 TRBD2 TRBV9 - CASSPRGGTDTQYF TGTGCCAGCAGCCCTCGCGGGGGAACAGATACGCAGTATTTT
TRBJ2-3 - TRBV24-1 - CATSGPFWADTQYF TGTGCCACCAGTGGTCCTTTTTGGGCAGATACGCAGTATTTT
TRBJ2-1 - TRBV9 - CASSVAWIGPTEQFF TGTGCCAGCAGCGTAGCATGGATAGGGCCGACTGAGCAGTTCTTC
TRBJ2-3 - TRBV28 - CASSQRDTQYF TGTGCCAGCAGTCAAAGGGATACACAGTATTTT
TRBJ1-6 TRBD1 TRBV5-6 - CASSLAKDRGSYNSPLHF TGTGCCAGCAGCTTGGCCAAGGACAGGGGGTCCTATAATTCACCCCTCCACTTT
TRBJ1-4 TRBD1 TRBV15 - CATSRVDREKLFF TGTGCCACCAGCAGAGTGGACAGGGAAAAACTGTTTTTT
TRBJ2-1 - TRBV12-3/TRBV12-4 - CASSRGVGEQFF TGTGCCAGCAGTAGAGGGGTAGGTGAGCAGTTCTTC
TRBJ1-6 TRBD1 TRBV15 - CATSSRQGASPLTF TGTGCCACCAGCTCTCGACAGGGGGCCTCCCCCTTGACCTTT
TRBJ2-3 - TRBV9 once CASSATSWSDTQYF TGTGCCAGCAGCGCGACATCATGGTCAGATACGCAGTATTTT
TRBJ2-3 - TRBV29-1 - CSVTGTTGSTDTQYF TGCAGCGTGACCGGGACCACAGGGAGCACAGATACGCAGTATTTT
TRBJ1-1 - TRBV11-1 - CASSLGWGGNTEAFF TGTGCCAGCAGCTTAGGTTGGGGAGGAAACACTGAAGCTTTCTTT
TRBJ1-4 - TRBV5-5 - CASSLNLRAQGEKLFF TGTGCCAGCAGCTTAAACCTCCGGGCCCAAGGCGAAAAACTGTTTTTT
TRBJ1-1 TRBD1 TRBV6-5 once CASSHRQGGTEAFF TGTGCCAGCAGTCACCGACAGGGCGGGACTGAAGCTTTCTTT
TRBJ1-1 - TRBV6-5 - CASRAGPGAYTEAFF TGTGCCAGCAGAGCCGGTCCCGGCGCGTACACTGAAGCTTTCTTT
TRBJ1-1 TRBD1 TRBV7-8 - CASSLALLRQGTAFF TGTGCCAGCAGCTTAGCTCTCCTCAGACAGGGGACAGCTTTCTTT
TRBJ1-2 TRBD1 TRBV10-2 - CASREGGLLYGYTF TGCGCCAGCAGGGAAGGGGGCCTACTCTATGGCTACACCTTC
TRBJ1-1 TRBD1 TRBV7-9 - CASSLQGATEAFF TGTGCCAGCAGCCTTCAGGGGGCAACTGAAGCTTTCTTT
TRBJ1-1 - TRBV5-1 - CASSLDRIMNTEAFF TGCGCCAGCAGCTTGGACAGGATCATGAACACTGAAGCTTTCTTT
TRBJ1-3 - TRBV14 few CASSQVENTIYF TGTGCCAGCAGCCAAGTGGAAAACACCATATATTTT
TRBJ1-1 - TRBV7-9 once CASSQDANTEAFF TGTGCCAGCAGCCAGGACGCAAACACTGAAGCTTTCTTT
TRBJ2-3 - TRBV4-1 - CASSQDPPDTDTQYF TGCGCCAGCAGCCAAGACCCCCCGGACACAGATACGCAGTATTTT
TRBJ1-2 - TRBV19 - CASNKDSLTNYGYTF TGTGCCAGTAACAAGGACAGCCTTACTAACTATGGCTACACCTTC
TRBJ2-5 TRBD2 TRBV5-5 - CASSLPGLAGEETQYF TGTGCCAGCAGCTTGCCAGGACTAGCGGGGGAAGAGACCCAGTACTTC
TRBJ2-6 - TRBV7-2 - CASSFSVSGANVLTF TGTGCCAGCAGCTTCTCCGTCTCTGGGGCCAACGTCCTGACTTTC
TRBJ1-3 - TRBV5-1 - CASSSGHPSSGNTIYF TGCGCCAGCAGCTCGGGACACCCGAGCTCTGGAAACACCATATATTTT
TRBJ2-7 - TRBV20-1 - CSPSDSYEQYF TGCAGTCCTTCCGATTCCTACGAGCAGTACTTC
TRBJ1-6 - TRBV6-6 - CASSYSDYNSPLHF TGTGCCAGCAGTTACAGTGACTATAATTCACCCCTCCACTTT
TRBJ1-2 - TRBV2 - CASSEAGTGRSGYTF TGTGCCAGCAGTGAAGCAGGCACAGGGAGGTCCGGCTACACCTTC
TRBJ2-3 - TRBV28 - CASSRADTQYF TGTGCCAGCTCTAGGGCAGATACGCAGTATTTT
TRBJ1-6 TRBD1 TRBV7-2 - CASSFLGQGISPLHF TGTGCCAGCAGCTTTCTAGGACAGGGTATTTCACCCCTCCACTTT
TRBJ2-3 - TRBV5-1 - CASSLAPGAGTDTQYF TGCGCCAGCAGCTTGGCACCGGGGGCGGGCACAGATACGCAGTATTTT
TRBJ1-5 - TRBV19 - CASTGGGQPQHF TGTGCCAGTACCGGCGGGGGCCAGCCCCAGCATTTT
TRBJ2-1 - TRBV3-1/TRBV3-2 - CASSQVRGGEQFF TGTGCCAGCAGCCAAGTGCGAGGAGGTGAGCAGTTCTTC
TRBJ2-7 - TRBV18 - CASSPSLNQPYEQYF TGTGCCAGCTCACCTTCATTGAACCAGCCCTACGAGCAGTACTTC
TRBJ1-1 TRBD1 TRBV2 - CASSGQGVGEAFF TGTGCCAGCAGTGGACAGGGGGTCGGTGAAGCTTTCTTT
TRBJ2-3 TRBD2 TRBV19 - CASSPRGDPQYF TGTGCCAGTAGTCCGCGGGGGGACCCTCAGTATTTT
TRBJ1-5 - TRBV28 - CASSARVGNQPQHF TGTGCCAGCAGTGCAAGGGTTGGCAATCAGCCCCAGCATTTT
TRBJ2-7 - TRBV5-1 - CASSPSRTYEQYF TGCGCCAGCAGCCCCAGCAGAACCTACGAGCAGTACTTC
TRBJ1-2 - TRBV19 - CASSMYSHTGSYGYTF TGTGCCAGTAGTATGTATAGTCATACGGGGAGCTATGGCTACACCTTC
TRBJ2-5 - TRBV10-1 - CASSEGHGTHQETQYF TGCGCCAGCAGTGAAGGCCACGGGACGCATCAAGAGACCCAGTACTTC
TRBJ1-1 - TRBV7-2 - CASSAEGNTEAFF TGTGCCAGCAGCGCAGAGGGAAACACTGAAGCTTTCTTT
TRBJ1-6 - TRBV24-1 once CATSDPKGGYPLHF TGTGCCACCAGTGATCCAAAGGGAGGGTACCCCCTCCACTTT
TRBJ2-2 TRBD1 TRBV28 - CASRGGYTGELFF TGTGCCAGCAGAGGGGGCTACACTGGGGAGCTGTTTTTT